The clone carrying this TCR beta chain was seen many times. The antigen is not known. The CDR3 extends over 14 amino acids. Losses at the gene ends were 6 bases for V and 7 bases for J; bases not matched to a gene: 11. Newly diagnosed, the hyperthyroidism patients had under 2 months' duration and were aged 18 to 65. PBMCs stemmed from around 9.1 ml of fresh peripheral blood. This sample was taken from a study of Graves' ophthalmopathy and Graves' hyperthyroidism. The TCR beta CDR3 regions underwent amplification from RNA transcripts. Scientists carried out first-round RT-PCR using HTBI primers and then a second-round multiplex PCR. MiXCR, applied by TCRdb to the multiplex PCR reads, yields one record per CDR3 protein. The table has about 380,000 distinct CDR3 sequences, approximately 15% seen once. Study-level results: Blood also contained most of the expanded thyroid clonotypes above 0.001 frequency.

This clonotype was obtained from a woman aged 18-29 years with stable Graves' hyperthyroidism. The sample taken for sequencing was peripheral blood. The chain combines TRBV12-3 or TRBV12-4 with TRBJ1-2, with 7 nucleotides matching TRBD1. CDR3 amino acids: CASSLLQGSAGYTF. The CDR3 coding sequence is TGTGCCAGCAGCCTACTACAGGGGAGTGCTGGCTACACCTTC.